The rows below give T cell receptor beta chains drawn from one sample of a study of PD-1 blockade in classical Hodgkin lymphoma. The repertoire was sequenced with immunoSEQ multiplex PCR; TCRdb's copy has only in-frame clones and lacks some. The sample lists about 110,000 clones, about nine tenths occurring once. This specimen consisted of peripheral blood mononuclear cells (PBMCs), obtained before the second cycle of nivolumab. These TCRs come from a human donor with classical Hodgkin lymphoma. CDR3s include the opening cysteine and the closing phenylalanine or tryptophan. D genes are given only for firm matches. Expanded clones are given a class, and other clones once, few, many or no size at all.

TRBV14 | TRBD1 | few | CASSQPGQTNQNTEAFF
TRBV19 | . | . | CASSIGNQPQHF
TRBV5-1 | . | . | CASSLAWANEQFF
TRBV5-6 | TRBD1 | . | CASRRTGGAYEQYF
TRBV19 | . | . | CASSPQGTRNEQYF
TRBV6-5 | . | . | CASRPWGNSYNEQFF
TRBV7-9 | . | . | CARRIGYGYTF
TRBV18 | . | . | CASSLAGSGTGELFF
TRBV20-1 | TRBD1 | . | CSAQTGAEQYF
TRBV21-1 | . | . | CASSKDGLAKNIQYF
TRBV29-1 | . | . | CSGTGLTEAFF
TRBV5-5 | . | . | CASSLWGPDRNTEAFF
TRBV6-6 | TRBD2 | . | CASSYSLAGKYEQYF
TRBV4-1 | TRBD1 | few | CASSQLTGNWGYTF
TRBV28 | TRBD1 | once | CASIGDRGPRGNQPQHF
TRBV4-3 | . | . | CASSQDPSGETQYF
TRBV19 | . | . | CASKRGLAAYNEQFF
TRBV9 | . | . | CASSVGDSTDTQYF
TRBV10-2 | . | . | CASSESSNQPQHF
TRBV5-5 | . | . | CASSLIVTPNTEAFF
TRBV4-2 | . | . | CASSQSSRLGGPEAFF
TRBV10-1 | TRBD2 | . | CASSEGLAGSYEQYF
TRBV18 | . | once | CASSPPGLPGELFF
TRBV5-1 | TRBD1 | once | CASSFRDRGLYEQYF
TRBV7-2 | . | . | CASSSGWEGEKLFF
TRBV5-5 | . | once | CASSHDRSNYGYTF
TRBV4-1 | . | . | CASSYLAGRNEQFF
TRBV28 | TRBD1 | . | CASSLDRGLAAYYGYTF
TRBV4-1 | TRBD2 | once | CASSHRLAYVGEQYF
TRBV5-1 | . | once | CASSLVQGRTDTQYF
TRBV19 | TRBD1 | . | CASSIGTGGSQPQHF
TRBV7-9 | . | . | CASSPIAGTEAFF
TRBV27 | . | . | CASSLRAFGETQYF